The 8 T cell receptor beta chains in this list originate from one sample, sequenced in a study of regulatory T cells in long-lasting Graves disease. Construction of the TCR beta libraries employed iRepertoire HTBI primers in conjunction with Arm-PCR of CDR3 regions. MiXCR, run by TCRdb on the multiplex PCR reads, gives a single entry per CDR3 protein. The top ten hold about 26% of the sample, which has about 420,000 distinct CDR3 sequences, around 24% seen once. Time point here: persistent/refractory GD, antithyroid drugs over 5 years with positive TRAb. With RNA extracted from PBMCs as input, the TCR library was made. Here the sequenced sample was peripheral blood mononuclear cells (PBMCs), taken when the disease was refractory, from a patient treated with antithyroid drugs. The receptors shown here come from a female donor with Graves disease.

This clonotype showed up many times. The V gene is TRBV5-1, the J gene TRBJ1-1; D is unresolved. The CDR3 loop spans 16 amino acids. V dropped 0 bases and J dropped 1 base, with 13 bases sitting between them. Germline CDR1 and CDR2: SGHRS and YFSETQ. The CDR3 sequence: CASSLAQVGRNTEAFF. The CDR3, as DNA: TGCGCCAGCAGCTTGGCCCAGGTGGGTAGGAACACTGAAGCTTTCTTT.

This clonotype was observed at least ten times. The CDR3 reads CASSQSEVKGEQYF. Here the CDR3 DNA reads TGTGCCAGCTCACAGTCGGAAGTTAAGGGCGAGCAGTACTTC. V is TRBV18 and J is TRBJ2-7; D ambiguous. The CDR3 length is 14 residues. CDR1 KGHSH and CDR2 LQKENI come from the germline V gene. Trimming left V 4 bases short and J 6 bases short, with 16 bases between.

This clonotype has a handful of counts. This chain links TRBV7-9 with TRBJ1-5, with D perhaps matching TRBD1 (5 bases). The CDR3 sequence is 15 residues long. Trimming removed 5 bases from V and 6 bases from J, with 17 bases in between. The germline CDR1 and CDR2 sequences are SEHNR and FQNEAQ (reference sequence). The CDR3 loop reads CASSGPGAGSQPQHF. The CDR3 DNA sequence: TGTGCCAGCAGCGGACCCGGGGCTGGGAGTCAGCCCCAGCATTTT. The variable domain in full, completed from reference TRBV7-9 and TRBJ1-5, reads DTGVSQNPRHKITKRGQNVTFRCDPISEHNRLYWYRQTLGQGPEFLTYFQNEAQLEKSRLLSDRFSAERPKGSFSTLEIQRTEQGDSAMYLCASSGPGAGSQPQHFGDGTRLSIL.

V and J are TRBV7-4 and TRBJ2-5; TRBD2 matches at 7 bases. Germline CDR1 and CDR2: SGHVT and SQSDAQ. Unmatched junction bases numbered 22, after V lost 1 base and J lost 5 bases. This CDR3 has 20 amino acids. CDR3 loop: CASSLESRRETTGKKETQYF. CDR3 in DNA: TGTGCCAGCAGCTTAGAGTCTCGGCGGGAGACCACCGGGAAGAAGGAGACCCAGTACTTC. Based on the CDR3 plus reference TRBV7-4 and TRBJ2-5, the full variable domain is GAGVSQSPRYKVAKRGRDVALRCDSISGHVTLYWYRQTLGQGSEVLTYSQSDAQRDKSGRPSGRFSAERPERSVSTLKIQRTEQGDSAVYLCASSLESRRETTGKKETQYFGPGTRLLVL.

This clonotype was observed a few times. The CDR3 region is CASSFRLAGPKTQYF. The CDR3 nucleotides are TGTGCCAGCAGCTTTCGACTAGCGGGCCCAAAGACCCAGTACTTC. V usage is TRBV7-6 and J usage is TRBJ2-5; 10 bases fit TRBD2. Germline V gene data show CDR1 as SGHVS and CDR2 as FNYEAQ. J was trimmed by 6 bases and V by 3 bases; bases with no gene match: 7. This CDR3 region has 15 residues.

The CDR3 DNA reads as TGTGCCAGCAGCCAAACGGGACAGGGGTTTTACAAGCAGTACTTC. Encoded protein: CASSQTGQGFYKQYF. The rearrangement links TRBV3-1 to TRBJ2-7, with 10 bases aligning to TRBD1. V was pared by 2 bases and J by 8 bases, with 9 bases of the junction left unmatched. Per the germline V gene, CDR1 is LGHDT and CDR2 is YNNKEL (reference sequence). CDR3 length equals 15 residues.

This clonotype was seen only a few times. The chain carries TRBV3-1 and TRBJ2-5; TRBD1 is a possible D gene (5 bases). CDR3 length equals 16 residues. CDR1 and CDR2 from the germline V gene are LGHDT and YNNKEL (reference sequence). V was pared by 1 base and J by 6 bases, with 18 bases between. For the CDR3, the DNA is TGTGCCAGCAGCCAAGGAAAAGGCCAGGGATGGAAGACCCAGTACTTC. Translating it yields CASSQGKGQGWKTQYF.

This rearrangement joins TRBV5-1 to TRBJ2-4; TRBD1 or TRBD2 may be the D gene (6 bases each). Germline CDR1 reads SGHRS; CDR2 reads YFSETQ. Trimming cost V 5 bases and J 14 bases, with 14 bases left between them. This CDR3 is built from 11 residues. Here the CDR3 DNA reads TGCGCCAGCAGAGAGGGGGAGGAGAAGTACTTC. The encoded protein is CASREGEEKYF.